A selection of T cell receptor beta chains follows, all from one sample in a study of T cells in Graves' hyperthyroidism and ophthalmopathy. MiXCR, applied by TCRdb to the multiplex PCR reads, yields one record per CDR3 protein. The profile shows 300,000 to 450,000 distinct CDR3 sequences, 11% to 15% of them singletons. What was sequenced was blood. These receptors originate from a woman aged 55-75 years with Graves' hyperthyroidism. Both conserved end residues are part of each CDR3. D genes are given only for firm matches. The size entry is marked missing in some rows and otherwise reads once, few, many or a size class.

j_call	clone_size	d_call	v_call	cdr3_length	cdr3_nt	cdr3_aa
TRBJ2-5	many	TRBD1	TRBV18	16	TGTGCCAGCTCACCACCGAACAGGGGTGCTTCAGAGACCCAGTACTTC	CASSPPNRGASETQYF
TRBJ1-1	many	.	TRBV12-3/TRBV12-4	13	TGTGCCAGCAGACCCCCTTCGGGCCGTGAAGCTTTCTTT	CASRPPSGREAFF
TRBJ2-7	many	.	TRBV2	15	TGTGCCAGCAGTGAACTCCCAGGTGGGGACTACGAGCAGTACTTC	CASSELPGGDYEQYF
TRBJ2-1	many	.	TRBV27	12	TGTGCCAGCACCAGGGGAGGCAATGAGCAGTTCTTC	CASTRGGNEQFF
TRBJ2-7	.	.	TRBV7-6	18	TGTGCCAGCAGGCAAGTCGTGGGCCCCACCCCCCTCTCCTACGAGCAGTACTTC	CASRQVVGPTPLSYEQYF
TRBJ2-1	many	.	TRBV5-1	13	TGCGCCAGCAGCTTGCGGGAGCACAGTGAGCAGTTCTTC	CASSLREHSEQFF
TRBJ2-1	many	.	TRBV15	16	TGTGCCACCAGCAGAGAGGGCTTATCCATATGGGATGAGCAGTTCTTC	CATSREGLSIWDEQFF
TRBJ1-1	.	.	TRBV6-5	13	TGTGCCAGCAGTTACGTCGGGGGCACTGAAGCTTTCTTT	CASSYVGGTEAFF
TRBJ1-6	few	.	TRBV12-3/TRBV12-4	15	TGTGCCAGCAGTACTCGACAAACGCTCAATTCACCCCTCCACTTT	CASSTRQTLNSPLHF
TRBJ1-1	.	.	TRBV12-3/TRBV12-4	15	TGTGCCAGCAGCAACCAGGGGTCGGGGAACACTGAAGCTTTCTTT	CASSNQGSGNTEAFF
TRBJ2-1	.	.	TRBV20-1	13	TGCAGTGCTAGAGGCCTGACCTACAATGAGCAGTTCTTC	CSARGLTYNEQFF
TRBJ2-1	.	TRBD1	TRBV20-1	15	TGCAGTGCCCAAGACAGGGGCCGCTCCTACAATGAGCAGTTCTTC	CSAQDRGRSYNEQFF
TRBJ2-5	few	.	TRBV9	14	TGTGCCAGCAGCGTGTCAGGACCTCAAGAGACCCAGTACTTC	CASSVSGPQETQYF
TRBJ2-2	few	TRBD2	TRBV5-4	17	TGTGCCAGCAGCCCCGGCCGCCTAGCGGGGATCACCGGGGAGCTGTTTTTT	CASSPGRLAGITGELFF
TRBJ2-3	few	TRBD1	TRBV10-1	13	TGCGCCAGCAGTTGGACAGGGGCAGATACGCAGTATTTT	CASSWTGADTQYF
TRBJ2-3	many	.	TRBV20-1	13	TGCAGTGCTAGCGATTATAGCACAGATACGCAGTATTTT	CSASDYSTDTQYF
TRBJ1-1	few	TRBD1	TRBV12-3/TRBV12-4	15	TGTGCCAGCAGTAGCGAGGACAGGGCGGGCACTGAAGCTTTCTTT	CASSSEDRAGTEAFF
TRBJ2-3	few	.	TRBV6-2/TRBV6-3	15	TGTGCCAGCAGTCACCCAGCGGGTAGCACAGATACGCAGTATTTT	CASSHPAGSTDTQYF
TRBJ1-5	many	.	TRBV18	13	TGTGCCAGCTCACGGGGGAGCAATCAGCCCCAGCATTTT	CASSRGSNQPQHF
TRBJ2-1	.	.	TRBV18	13	TGTGCCAGCTCACCATGGGGGAACAATGAGCAGTTCTTC	CASSPWGNNEQFF
TRBJ2-3	many	.	TRBV3-1	13	TGTGCCAGCAGCTCCAACCTGGCAGATACGCAGTATTTT	CASSSNLADTQYF
TRBJ1-2	many	TRBD1	TRBV5-5	13	TGTGCCAGCAGCGGCGGACAGGCGTCGGGCTACACCTTC	CASSGGQASGYTF
TRBJ2-7	many	TRBD2	TRBV20-1	14	TGCAGTGCTAGTACTAGCGGCTTATCCTACGAGCAGTACTTC	CSASTSGLSYEQYF
TRBJ2-1	many	TRBD1	TRBV7-2	16	TGTGCCAGCAGCCCTCCCGGGGACAGGGTATCTAGTGAGCAGTTCTTC	CASSPPGDRVSSEQFF
TRBJ1-3	.	.	TRBV9	14	TGTGCCAGCAGCGTAGCGGCGGTTGGAAACACCATATATTTT	CASSVAAVGNTIYF
TRBJ1-5	few	.	TRBV20-1	13	TGCAGTGCTAAGAATATGGATTTAGGGGTTATGCATTTT	CSAKNMDLGVMHF
TRBJ1-2	.	.	TRBV19	16	TGTGCCAGTAGTATAGCATCAGGGTGGGCGGACTATGGCTACACCTTC	CASSIASGWADYGYTF
TRBJ1-2	many	.	TRBV6-1	14	TGTGCCAGCCTACTCATGGCACAATTCTATGGCTACACCTTC	CASLLMAQFYGYTF
TRBJ2-1	many	.	TRBV20-1	18	TGCAGTGCGGTGAGACGTCCGTTCGGGGCTAGCTCCTACAATGAGCAGTTCTTC	CSAVRRPFGASSYNEQFF
TRBJ2-5	many	.	TRBV12-3/TRBV12-4	16	TGTGCCAGCAGTTTAGGAGGGAGTCCCAAAAAAGAGACCCAGTACTTC	CASSLGGSPKKETQYF
TRBJ2-2	few	TRBD2	TRBV19	16	TGTGCCAGTAGTATAAGGGAGCTAGCGGGTTTCGGGGAGCTGTTTTTT	CASSIRELAGFGELFF
TRBJ2-7	many	.	TRBV2	12	TGTGCCAGCAGGCGGGACACTTACGAGCAGTACTTC	CASRRDTYEQYF
TRBJ2-1	many	TRBD2	TRBV7-3	15	TGTGCCAGCCATTCGGGACTAGCGGGAGGTAATGAGCAGTTCTTC	CASHSGLAGGNEQFF
TRBJ2-7	few	TRBD2	TRBV20-1	15	TGCAGTGCTAGAATGGCGGGAGGTAGTAACTACGAGCAGTACTTC	CSARMAGGSNYEQYF
TRBJ2-7	.	.	TRBV6-2/TRBV6-3	17	TGTGCCAGCAGTTATAATTTTTTGTTTTATCGAATTGCCGAGCAGTACTTC	CASSYNFLFYRIAEQYF
TRBJ1-5	.	TRBD1	TRBV19	15	TGTGCCAGTAGCGAGGGACAGCTATTCTTTCAGCCCCAGCATTTT	CASSEGQLFFQPQHF